The source of this TCR beta chain is a study of identical twins. The study, taken as a whole, reports: Conclusions rested on cross-sectional statistics rather than following the same donors. Insertion counts were lower in abundant cord blood beta clonotypes, a trend that memory repertoires did not show.

MiXCR was run by TCRdb on the 5' RACE reads, yielding one entry per CDR3 protein. Of 1.5 million to 2 million distinct CDR3 sequences in the sample, around 29% were seen once. This clonotype was seen only a few times. What it binds is unknown. Material for sequencing was cord blood. The sequence was collected from a newborn girl in good health.

This CDR3 is CASNGGAGHYEQYF. The CDR3 DNA reads TGCGCCAGCAATGGCGGGGCCGGTCACTACGAGCAGTACTTC. The rearrangement links TRBV5-1 to TRBJ2-7, with D perhaps TRBD2 (6 bases). Germline CDR1 and CDR2: SGHRS and YFSETQ. Trimming took 6 bases from V and 3 from J, leaving 16 bases between them. This CDR3 contains 14 residues.